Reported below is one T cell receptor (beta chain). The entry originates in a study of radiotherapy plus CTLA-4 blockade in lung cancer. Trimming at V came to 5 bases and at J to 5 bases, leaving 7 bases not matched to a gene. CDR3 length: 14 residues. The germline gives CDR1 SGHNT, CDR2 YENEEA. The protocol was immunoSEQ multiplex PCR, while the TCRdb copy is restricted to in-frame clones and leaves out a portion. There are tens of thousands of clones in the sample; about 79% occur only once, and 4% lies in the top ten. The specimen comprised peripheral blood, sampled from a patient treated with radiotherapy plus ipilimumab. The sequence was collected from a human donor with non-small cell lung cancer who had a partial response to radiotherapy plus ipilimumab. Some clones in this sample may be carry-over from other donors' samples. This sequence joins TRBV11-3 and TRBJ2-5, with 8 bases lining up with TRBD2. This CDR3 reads CASSPRAGAETQYF. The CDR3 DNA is TGTGCCAGCAGCCCCCGAGCGGGGGCTGAGACCCAGTACTTC. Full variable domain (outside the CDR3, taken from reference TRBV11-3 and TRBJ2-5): EAGVVQSPRYKIIEKKQPVAFWCNPISGHNTLYWYLQNLGQGPELLIRYENEEAVDDSQLPKDRFSAERLKGVDSTLKIQPAELGDSAVYLCASSPRAGAETQYFGPGTRLLVL.